This TCR beta chain was obtained from a study of T cell repertoires in cytomegalovirus infection. Looking at the study overall: Indications came from public TCR beta signatures; they pointed to CMV infection and to a matching HLA type.

The CDR3 spans 15 residues. With V trimmed by 5 bases and J by 3 bases, 10 bases remained unmatched. Study results and caveats: Dominant in the ex vivo response were TCR beta clonotypes restricted by HLA-C and specific for CMV.

TCRdb re-called the reads with MiXCR, one entry per CDR3 protein. Of around 74,000 distinct CDR3 sequences listed, less than 4.5% are singletons. This clonotype has a count of ten or more. What it binds is unknown. The rearrangement uses TRBV12-3 or TRBV12-4 and TRBJ2-7, with 7 bases aligning to TRBD1. The sequencing input was PBMCs. The sequence was collected from a human donor in good health (CMV status not recorded). Some clones in this sample may be carry-over from other donors' samples. The CDR3 spells CASSPQGELGYEQYF. The CDR3 region has the DNA TGTGCCAGCAGTCCGCAGGGGGAGCTGGGCTACGAGCAGTACTTC.